This T cell receptor beta chain was sequenced in a study of T-cell reconstitution after alpha-beta-depleted transplantation in children. This clonotype was detected many times. Preparation of the TCRbeta library involved a method that used unique molecular identifiers. TCRdb called the PCR reads again in MiXCR, with one record for every CDR3 protein. This table holds more than 200,000 distinct CDR3 sequences, 9.7% found once. V was pared by 5 bases and J by 4 bases, with 7 bases of the junction left unmatched. Germline V gene data show CDR1 as DFQATT and CDR2 as SNEGSKA (reference sequence). The CDR3 totals 15 residues.

Sequenced here: PBMCs from the stem cell graft donor, sampled from the stem cell graft. The V gene is TRBV20-1, the J gene TRBJ2-1; TRBD2 agrees at 11 bases. This clonotype was obtained from a human donor who donated a stem cell graft to a child with SCID. The CDR3: CSALSGGALYNEQFF. CDR3 in DNA: TGCAGTGCTCTTAGCGGGGGGGCCCTTTACAATGAGCAGTTCTTC.